Given below is one T cell receptor (beta chain) in context. Its antigen remains unidentified. Base qualities are not at hand, and no much larger clone is one base apart. The data belong to a study of control samples from healthy donors and cancer patients (dated by TCRdb to 2018 to 2021). Its CDR3 holds 12 amino acids, cysteine through phenylalanine. Just the 36-base CDR3 DNA is kept, in frame starting at base 1. From V the trimming removes 4 bases and from J it removes 8 bases, while the gene matches leave 2 bases of the junction unaccounted for. The germline V gene supplies CDR1 MDHEN and CDR2 SYDVKM. To prepare the library, the immunoSEQ multiplex PCR assay was applied. Imported from immuneACCESS, the table was reduced by TCRdb to in-frame sequences with V and J called. These copies leave out some clones; in studies compared against another copy, an unresolved V gene accounts for under half, and the cause of the remainder is not known. This sample comprises roughly 170,000 clones, about 93% of them detected only once. More than 1.4% of the sample is taken by the ten largest.

The V gene is TRBV28 and the J gene is TRBJ2-1, with 7 middle bases fitting TRBD1. The receptor's source is a man younger than 35 in good health. The sequenced material came from blood. The CDR3 region reads CASSWTGDEQFF. The DNA reads TGTGCCAGCAGTTGGACAGGTGATGAGCAGTTCTTC.